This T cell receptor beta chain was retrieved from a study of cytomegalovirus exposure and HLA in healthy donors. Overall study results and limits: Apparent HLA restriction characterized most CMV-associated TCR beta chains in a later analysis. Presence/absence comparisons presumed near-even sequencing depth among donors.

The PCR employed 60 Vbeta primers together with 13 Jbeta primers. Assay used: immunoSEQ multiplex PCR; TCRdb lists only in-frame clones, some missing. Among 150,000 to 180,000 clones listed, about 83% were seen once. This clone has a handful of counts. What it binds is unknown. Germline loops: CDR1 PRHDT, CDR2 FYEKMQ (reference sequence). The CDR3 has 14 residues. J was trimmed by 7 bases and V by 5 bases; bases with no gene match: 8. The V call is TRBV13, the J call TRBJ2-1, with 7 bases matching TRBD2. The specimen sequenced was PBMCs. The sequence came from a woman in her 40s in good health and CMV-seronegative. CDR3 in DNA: TGTGCCAGCAGCGCCGAGCTAGCGGAAAATGAGCAGTTCTTC. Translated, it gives CASSAELAENEQFF.